Presented here are 11 T cell receptor beta chains from one specimen sequenced in a study of STAT5B mutations in CD4+ large granular lymphocyte leukemia. TCRdb's copy holds only in-frame clones and misses some; the assay was immunoSEQ multiplex PCR. The table lists roughly 30,000 clones, roughly 80% of them singletons. The sequencing sample was made of CD4+ T cells from blood buffy coats. These receptors were taken from a human donor in good health.

The chain combines TRBV2 with TRBJ1-1; tentative D call: TRBD1 (5 bases). The CDR3 consists of 12 residues. Germline assignment: CDR1 SNHLY and CDR2 FYNNEI. The V end lost 6 bases, the J end lost 6 bases, and 11 bases lay between the germline ends. The CDR3 protein is CASRGVGPEAFF. The CDR3 DNA reads TGTGCCAGCAGAGGGGTCGGGCCTGAAGCTTTCTTT.

The chain is built from TRBV10-3 and TRBJ1-5; 7 positions agree with TRBD1. This CDR3 comprises 15 residues. The trim removed 2 bases at V and 9 bases at J, leaving 10 bases unmatched. The germline V gene encodes CDR1 ENHRY and CDR2 SYGVKD. This CDR3 is CAISEGQGEGRPQHF. For the CDR3, the DNA is TGTGCCATCAGTGAGGGCCAGGGGGAAGGGCGGCCCCAGCATTTT.

The chain recombines TRBV23-1 with TRBJ1-1; D perhaps matches TRBD1 (6 bases). TRBV23-1 is classed as an ORF, of uncertain function. CDR3 size: 13 residues. Trimming left V 1 base short and J 4 bases short, with 7 bases between. The CDR3 reads CASSQCRGTEAFF. The CDR3 DNA reads TGCGCCAGCAGTCAATGCAGGGGCACTGAAGCTTTCTTT.

J is TRBJ2-2 and V is TRBV6-1; D is unresolved. The CDR3 extends over 13 amino acids. The germline V and J ends were trimmed by 6 bases and 4 bases, with 9 bases remaining between them. The germline V gene has CDR1 MNHNS and CDR2 SASEGT. The CDR3 DNA sequence: TGTGCCAGCAGCAATATACCCACCGGGGAGCTGTTTTTT. This translates into CASSNIPTGELFF.

The J gene is TRBJ2-2, the V gene TRBV6-5; D remains unclear. V gave up 1 base and J gave up 0 bases, with 3 bases separating them. The CDR3 has 14 residues. Germline CDR1 MNHEY, CDR2 SVGAGI. The CDR3, as DNA: TGTGCCAGCAGTTACTGGGCGAACACCGGGGAGCTGTTTTTT. It yields the protein CASSYWANTGELFF.

V usage is TRBV15 and J usage is TRBJ2-4; 9 bases fit TRBD2. Trimming removed 0 bases from V and 0 bases from J; junction bases left unmatched: 12. Germline CDR1 LNHNV, CDR2 YYDKDF (reference sequence). CDR3 length: 20 residues. The CDR3 sequence is CATSRDLGRGGLLAKNIQYF. The CDR3 DNA is TGTGCCACCAGCAGAGATTTGGGGCGGGGGGGCCTGTTAGCCAAAAACATTCAGTACTTC. Looking up the rest from reference TRBV15 and TRBJ2-4 gives the full variable domain: DAMVIQNPRYQVTQFGKPVTLSCSQTLNHNVMYWYQQKSSQAPKLLFHYYDKDFNNEADTPDNFQSRRPNTSFCFLDIRSPGLGDTAMYLCATSRDLGRGGLLAKNIQYFGAGTRLSVL.

This clone appeared once. The genes are TRBV6-6 and TRBJ1-6; D unresolved. Germline assignment: CDR1 MNHNY and CDR2 SVGAGI (reference sequence). V lost 7 bases, J lost 5 bases, and 9 bases lay in between. This CDR3 contains 13 residues. The DNA of the CDR3 is TGTGCCAGCAATGGCAGAGATAATTCACCCCTCCACTTT. This sequence encodes CASNGRDNSPLHF.

The chain joins TRBV7-9 to TRBJ1-3, with 10 bases identical to TRBD1. Germline assignment: CDR1 SEHNR and CDR2 FQNEAQ (reference sequence). Losses at the gene ends were 1 base for V and 0 bases for J; bases not matched to a gene: 6. The CDR3 consists of 18 residues. Here the CDR3 DNA reads TGTGCCAGCAGCTTAGGAGGGGACAGGGGTGCCTCTGGAAACACCATATATTTT. Translation: CASSLGGDRGASGNTIYF.

Here the CDR3 DNA reads TGTGCCAGCGGGCAGGCTGGGGCCAACGTCCTGACTTTC. Protein sequence: CASGQAGANVLTF. V usage is TRBV6-6 and J usage is TRBJ2-6; D unresolved. V lost 8 bases and J lost 2, with 7 bases in between. The CDR3 covers 13 residues. Germline values: CDR1 MNHNY, CDR2 SVGAGI (reference sequence).

The chain couples TRBV5-6 to TRBJ2-5; 9 nucleotides align to TRBD1. The CDR3 totals 14 residues. Germline V CDR1 and CDR2: SGHDT, YYEEEE. Trimming removed 3 bases from V and 5 bases from J; junction bases left unmatched: 5. CDR3 in amino acids: CASSSTGGGETQYF. CDR3 in DNA: TGTGCCAGCAGCTCGACAGGGGGTGGCGAGACCCAGTACTTC.

This sequence joins TRBV10-3 and TRBJ2-5; 7 bases match TRBD1. CDR3 length equals 14 residues. The V gene's germline CDR1 is ENHRY and CDR2 SYGVKD. V lost 2 bases and J lost 1; bases outside the gene matches: 1. DNA for the CDR3: TGTGCCATCAGTGAGCCAGGGGGCCAAGAGACCCAGTACTTC. Amino acid sequence: CAISEPGGQETQYF.